Listed below are T cell receptor beta chains from one sample, sequenced in a study of OX40 agonist ivuxolimab in advanced cancers. Profiled with immunoSEQ multiplex PCR; TCRdb holds only in-frame clones, not every one. Here the sample spans about 48,000 clones, approximately 90% being singletons. The sample here was CD4+ or CD8+ T cells sorted from blood, taken in a trial of the OX40 agonist ivuxolimab. The receptors come from an adult with an advanced solid tumor such as melanoma, head and neck, liver or kidney cancer. Each CDR3 is given with its conserved first and last residue. Each record gives: V gene, J gene, D gene, CDR3 protein, CDR3 DNA. D genes are given only for firm matches.

TRBV27	TRBJ2-3	-	CASSSRTDSKVEDTQYF	TGTGCCAGCAGTTCCAGAACGGATTCCAAGGTTGAAGATACGCAGTATTTT
TRBV6-5	TRBJ2-7	-	CASRGGRSYEQYF	TGTGCCAGCAGAGGAGGACGGTCCTACGAGCAGTACTTC
TRBV7-8	TRBJ2-1	TRBD2	CASSLALAGGYNEQFF	TGTGCCAGCAGCTTAGCGCTAGCGGGGGGATACAATGAGCAGTTCTTC
TRBV10-2	TRBJ2-3	-	CASLAGSNTQYF	TGCGCCAGCCTAGCAGGTTCTAATACGCAGTATTTT
TRBV10-1	TRBJ2-7	TRBD1	CASTPGTGGSAYEQYF	TGCGCCAGCACCCCCGGGACAGGGGGCTCGGCCTACGAGCAGTACTTC
TRBV5-6	TRBJ2-5	-	CASSPDRQETQYF	TGTGCCAGCAGCCCTGACAGGCAAGAGACCCAGTACTTC
TRBV10-2	TRBJ2-2	-	CASSELGANTGELFF	TGCGCCAGCAGTGAATTGGGGGCGAACACCGGGGAGCTGTTTTTT
TRBV11-2	TRBJ2-5	-	CASSLDTAYQETQYF	TGTGCCAGCAGCTTAGATACGGCGTACCAAGAGACCCAGTACTTC
TRBV11-2	TRBJ2-5	-	CASSSAWGTLNGQETQYF	TGTGCCAGCAGCTCAGCCTGGGGGACTCTCAACGGGCAAGAGACCCAGTACTTC
TRBV11-2	TRBJ2-5	TRBD2	CASSSTGGRSETQYF	TGTGCCAGCAGCTCCACGGGGGGGCGAAGTGAGACCCAGTACTTC
TRBV7-6	TRBJ2-1	TRBD1	CASSLGGGQGADEQFF	TGTGCCAGCAGCTTGGGAGGTGGGCAGGGGGCCGATGAGCAGTTCTTC
TRBV28	TRBJ1-5	-	CASSLDSNQPQHF	TGTGCCAGCAGTCTCGACAGCAATCAGCCCCAGCATTTT
TRBV7-6	TRBJ2-5	-	CASSKWNPEGETQYF	TGTGCCAGCAGCAAATGGAATCCTGAGGGGGAGACCCAGTACTTC
TRBV29-1	TRBJ1-1	-	CSVWGTEAFF	TGCAGCGTTTGGGGAACTGAAGCTTTCTTT
TRBV5-1	TRBJ2-7	-	CASSAGIGSYEQYF	TGCGCCAGCAGCGCGGGGATTGGTTCCTACGAGCAGTACTTC
TRBV19	TRBJ1-4	-	CASSIEGNEKLFF	TGTGCCAGTAGTATCGAAGGTAATGAAAAACTGTTTTTT
TRBV15	TRBJ2-5	TRBD1	CATKEGQGFWETQYF	TGTGCCACCAAAGAGGGACAGGGGTTTTGGGAGACCCAGTACTTC
TRBV7-8	TRBJ2-7	-	CASSFGREQYF	TGTGCCAGCAGCTTTGGTCGCGAGCAGTACTTC
TRBV9	TRBJ1-5	TRBD1	CASSVGQANQPQHF	TGTGCCAGCAGCGTGGGACAGGCAAATCAGCCCCAGCATTTT
TRBV14	TRBJ1-5	-	CASSQGLRLNQPQHF	TGTGCCAGCAGCCAAGGGTTGAGGCTCAATCAGCCCCAGCATTTT
TRBV7-7	TRBJ2-5	-	CASSLVAQETQYF	TGTGCTAGCAGCTTAGTTGCACAAGAGACCCAGTACTTC